This entry is about one T cell receptor (beta chain). Its antigen is currently unknown. Data came from immunoSEQ multiplex PCR; TCRdb stores just in-frame clones and leaves some out. This sample has approximately 23,000 clones, with approximately 80% found just once. Indicated treatment: AdE1-LMPpoly-expanded autologous EBV-specific T-cell therapy followed by anti-PD-1 nivolumab. The data are from a study of EBV T-cell therapy then PD-1 blockade in nasopharyngeal carcinoma. Germline CDR1 GTSNPN, CDR2 SVGIG (reference sequence). Trimming shortened V by 0 bases and J by 2 bases, and 5 bases separated the two germline ends. The CDR3 is made up of 12 amino acids.

The sequencing used CD8+ T cells from blood, collected at day -245 from a patient whose treatment included autologous EBV-specific T cells and nivolumab. This chain connects TRBV30 to TRBJ2-7; no clear D gene. The receptor was isolated from a man aged 35-49 years with nasopharyngeal carcinoma. CDR3: CAWSVFPYEQYF. In nucleotides, the CDR3 is TGTGCCTGGAGTGTATTTCCCTACGAGCAGTACTTC. Supplemented by reference TRBV30 and TRBJ2-7, the full variable domain reads SQTIHQWPATLVQPVGSPLSLECTVEGTSNPNLYWYRQAAGRGLQLLFYSVGIGQISSEVPQNLSASRPQDRQFILSSKKLLLSDSGFYLCAWSVFPYEQYFGPGTRLTVT.